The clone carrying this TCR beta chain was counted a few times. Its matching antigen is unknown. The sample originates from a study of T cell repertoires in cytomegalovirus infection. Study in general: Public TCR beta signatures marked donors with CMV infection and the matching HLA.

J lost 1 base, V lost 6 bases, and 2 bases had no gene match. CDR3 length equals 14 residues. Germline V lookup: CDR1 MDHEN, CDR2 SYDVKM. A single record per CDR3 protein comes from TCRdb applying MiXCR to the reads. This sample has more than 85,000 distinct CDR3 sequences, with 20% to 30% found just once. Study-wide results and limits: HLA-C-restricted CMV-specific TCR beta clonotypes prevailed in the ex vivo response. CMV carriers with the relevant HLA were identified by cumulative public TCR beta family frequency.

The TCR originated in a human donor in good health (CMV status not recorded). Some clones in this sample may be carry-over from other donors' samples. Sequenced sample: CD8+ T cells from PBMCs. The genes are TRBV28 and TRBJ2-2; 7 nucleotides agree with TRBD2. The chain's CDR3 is CASRLAGNTGELFF. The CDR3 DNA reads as TGTGCCAGCAGATTAGCGGGGAACACCGGGGAGCTGTTTTTT.